Each of the 15 T cell receptor beta chains below was sequenced from the same sample in a study of blood T cell repertoires in COVID-19. Repertoires were generated with immunoSEQ multiplex PCR, while TCRdb's copy carries only in-frame clones and drops some. The sample includes 200,000 or so clones, roughly four fifths seen only once; the top ten take 6.5% to 8.5%. The material sequenced was peripheral blood. Every receptor here comes from a human donor with acute or convalescent COVID-19. The donor label of this sample is uncertain.

The chain couples TRBV5-1 to TRBJ2-5; 7 bases align to TRBD1. V lost 4 bases to trimming and J lost 2 bases; unmatched junction nucleotides: 11. Looked up from germline, CDR1 is SGHRS and CDR2 is YFSETQ. There are 16 residues in the CDR3. The CDR3 coding sequence is TGCGCCAGCAGCCTGTATGGACAGGTACCACAAGAGACCCAGTACTTC. This translates into CASSLYGQVPQETQYF.

The J gene is TRBJ2-1, the V gene TRBV19; maybe TRBD2 (6 bases). The germline gives CDR1 LNHDA, CDR2 SQIVND (reference sequence). Between the trimmed V and J ends, which lost 3 bases and 5 bases, there was a span of 17 bases. The CDR3 has 16 residues. The CDR3 bases are TGTGCCAGTAGTATTGGCGAGGACGGGAGAAACAATGAGCAGTTCTTC. Translating gives CASSIGEDGRNNEQFF.

This clone has a handful of counts. This rearrangement joins TRBV7-8 to TRBJ1-4, with TRBD1 matching over 8 bases. This CDR3 comprises 14 residues. The trim removed 3 bases at V and 7 bases at J, leaving 4 bases unmatched. CDR1 and CDR2 from the germline V gene are SGHVS and FQNEAQ. CDR3 loop: CASSFRQGTEKLFF. DNA for the CDR3: TGTGCCAGCAGCTTCAGACAGGGGACTGAAAAACTGTTTTTT.

The chain joins TRBV5-4 to TRBJ2-3; 12 bases map to TRBD2. The CDR3 runs 16 residues. CDR1 and CDR2 from the germline V gene are SGHNT and YYREEE (reference sequence). With 5 bases clipped from V and 1 base from J, the junction kept 5 bases outside the gene matches. The CDR3 DNA is TGTGCCAGCAGAGTACTAGCGGGGGGTCGCACAGATACGCAGTATTTT. This translates into CASRVLAGGRTDTQYF.

The V and J genes are TRBV6-5 and TRBJ2-7; TRBD1 matches 9 bases. The V segment lost 5 bases and the J segment 4 bases; nucleotides outside the gene matches: 6. CDR1 and CDR2 (germline): MNHEY, SVGAGI. There are 14 residues in the CDR3. CDR3 amino acids: CASSIRDRAYEQYF. CDR3 DNA sequence: TGTGCCAGCAGTATTCGGGACAGGGCATACGAGCAGTACTTC.

J is TRBJ2-1 and V is TRBV27, with 8 bases identical to TRBD2. CDR3 size: 16 residues. Germline V gives CDR1 MNHEY, CDR2 SMNVEV (reference sequence). V lost 6 bases, J lost 4 bases, and 11 bases stayed unmatched. The CDR3 bases are TGTGCCAGCAGACCTCTTAGCGGGAACCAATACAATGAGCAGTTCTTC. Translated: CASRPLSGNQYNEQFF.

The CDR3 nucleotides read TGTGCCAGCAGCTTTACAGGGTTGGGAAACACCATATATTTT. It encodes CASSFTGLGNTIYF. This chain uses TRBV7-8 with TRBJ1-3; possible D gene TRBD1, 6 bases. Germline-derived CDR1 and CDR2 are SGHVS and FQNEAQ. V lost 3 bases, J lost 4 bases, and 10 bases lay in between. The CDR3 spans 14 residues.

The rearrangement uses TRBV7-9 and TRBJ2-3, with D tentatively TRBD2 (5 bases). V was cut by 1 base and J by 0 bases, with 11 bases left in between. The germline gives CDR1 SEHNR, CDR2 FQNEAQ (reference sequence). This CDR3 has 16 amino acids. This CDR3 reads CASSLGSGSSTDTQYF. In DNA, the CDR3 is TGTGCCAGCAGCTTAGGGTCGGGGTCTAGCACAGATACGCAGTATTTT.

The genes are TRBV19 and TRBJ2-7; unclear D gene. This CDR3 is 16 amino acids long. V lost 3 bases and J lost 0, with 15 bases in between. From germline, CDR1 is LNHDA and CDR2 SQIVND (reference sequence). In nucleotides, the CDR3 is TGTGCCAGTAGTATTCTGGCGGCGGCGAACTCCTACGAGCAGTACTTC. Protein product: CASSILAAANSYEQYF.

This clone was seen only a few times. The chain is built from TRBV15 and TRBJ2-7, with unresolved D. Germline loops: CDR1 LNHNV, CDR2 YYDKDF (reference sequence). The V gene lost 1 base and the J gene lost 1 base, with 11 bases spanning the gap. The CDR3 sequence is 15 residues long. The CDR3 loop is CATSRGTDVSYEQYF. The CDR3 nucleotides read TGTGCCACCAGCAGAGGCACAGATGTTTCCTACGAGCAGTACTTC.

The V call is TRBV19, the J call TRBJ2-2; 11 nucleotides align to TRBD1. Losses at the gene ends were 9 bases for V and 4 bases for J; bases not matched to a gene: 7. The CDR3 is made up of 15 amino acids. Germline values: CDR1 LNHDA, CDR2 SQIVND (reference sequence). CDR3 protein: CASRSGTGGTGELFF. For the CDR3, the DNA is TGTGCCAGCCGCTCCGGGACAGGGGGCACCGGGGAGCTGTTTTTT.

This rearrangement joins TRBV7-3 to TRBJ1-1; tentative D call: TRBD1 (6 bases). Germline V gene sequence: CDR1 SGHTA, CDR2 FQGTGA. This CDR3 region has 13 residues. V was trimmed by 8 bases and J by 1 base, leaving 11 bases between them. The CDR3 region is CASSIGGNTEAFF. Here the CDR3 DNA reads TGTGCCAGCTCGATAGGGGGGAACACTGAAGCTTTCTTT.

CDR3 residues: CASSLGPPSGHNQPQHF. In DNA, the CDR3 is TGTGCCAGCAGCTTGGGGCCTCCTTCAGGACACAATCAGCCCCAGCATTTT. The chain combines TRBV5-6 with TRBJ1-5; a weak D match, TRBD1 (5 bases). V was trimmed by 0 bases and J by 3 bases, leaving 16 bases between them. The CDR3 is made up of 17 amino acids. Germline lookup yields CDR1 SGHDT and CDR2 YYEEEE.

A single count supports this clone. The CDR3 DNA sequence: TGTGCCAGCAGTGGTTTCAGGAACCAGGGATACAATGAGCAGTTCTTC. Residues: CASSGFRNQGYNEQFF. The V and J genes are TRBV6-1 and TRBJ2-1; D possibly corresponds to TRBD1 (5 bases). V shed 4 bases and J shed 4 bases, with 17 bases lying between them. The CDR3 contains 16 residues. CDR1 is MNHNS and CDR2 is SASEGT in the germline V gene.

This clone appeared a few times. V gene TRBV3-1 (or the pseudogene TRBV3-2) combines with J gene TRBJ2-2; D unresolved. CDR1 LGHDT and CDR2 YNNKEL come from the germline V gene (reference sequence). The V gene lost 2 bases and the J gene lost 7 bases, with 14 bases spanning the gap. There are 15 residues in the CDR3. This CDR3 is CASSQREDRVGELFF. DNA for the CDR3: TGTGCCAGCAGCCAACGTGAAGACCGGGTCGGGGAGCTGTTTTTT.